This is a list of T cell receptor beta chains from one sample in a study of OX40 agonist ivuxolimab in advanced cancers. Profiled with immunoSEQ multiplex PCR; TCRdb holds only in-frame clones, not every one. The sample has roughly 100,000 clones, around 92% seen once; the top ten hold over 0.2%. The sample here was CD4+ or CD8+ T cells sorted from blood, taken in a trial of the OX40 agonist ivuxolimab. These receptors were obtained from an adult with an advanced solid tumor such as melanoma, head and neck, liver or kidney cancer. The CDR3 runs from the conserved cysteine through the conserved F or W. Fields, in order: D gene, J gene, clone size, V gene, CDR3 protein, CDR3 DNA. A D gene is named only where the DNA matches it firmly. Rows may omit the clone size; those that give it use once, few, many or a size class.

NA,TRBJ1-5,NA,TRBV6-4,CASSDSGQAGEPQHF,TGTGCCAGCAGTGACTCGGGCCAGGCAGGGGAGCCCCAGCATTTT
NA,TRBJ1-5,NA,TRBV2,CASSEQGRNQPQHF,TGTGCCAGCAGTGAGCAGGGGCGCAATCAGCCCCAGCATTTT
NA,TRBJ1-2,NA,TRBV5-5,CASSLAAATNYGYTF,TGTGCCAGCAGCTTGGCGGCGGCTACTAACTATGGCTACACCTTC
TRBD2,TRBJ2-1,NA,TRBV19,CASSILAGGASYNEQFF,TGTGCCAGTAGTATTCTAGCGGGAGGAGCGTCCTACAATGAGCAGTTCTTC
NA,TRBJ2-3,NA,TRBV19,CASSIGLGTDTQYF,TGTGCCAGTAGTATTGGTCTTGGCACAGATACGCAGTATTTT
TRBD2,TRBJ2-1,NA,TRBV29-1,CSVEGSGGYGEQFF,TGCAGCGTTGAAGGGAGCGGGGGGTACGGTGAGCAGTTCTTC
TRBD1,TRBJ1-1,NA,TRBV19,CASSRDRDRTEAFF,TGTGCCAGTAGTAGGGACAGGGACCGAACTGAAGCTTTCTTT
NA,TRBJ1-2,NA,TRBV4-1,CASSQVSVLNYGYTF,TGCGCCAGCAGCCAAGTGTCGGTGCTCAACTATGGCTACACCTTC
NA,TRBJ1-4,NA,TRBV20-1,CSARRSEKLFF,TGCAGTGCTAGAAGGAGCGAAAAACTGTTTTTT
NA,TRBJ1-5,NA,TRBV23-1,CASSRQEGNQPQHF,TGCGCCAGCAGTCGTCAGGAGGGCAATCAGCCCCAGCATTTT
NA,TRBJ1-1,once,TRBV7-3,CASSLTGANTEAFF,TGTGCCAGCAGCTTGACGGGGGCTAACACTGAAGCTTTCTTT
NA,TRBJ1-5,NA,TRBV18,CASSPAAAGDQPQHF,TGTGCCAGCTCCCCCGCGGCCGCCGGGGATCAGCCCCAGCATTTT
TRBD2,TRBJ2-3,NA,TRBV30,CAWSSGSADTQYF,TGTGCCTGGTCGAGCGGGAGTGCAGATACGCAGTATTTT
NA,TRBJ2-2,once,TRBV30,CAWFRGRNTGELFF,TGTGCCTGGTTCAGAGGAAGGAACACCGGGGAGCTGTTTTTT
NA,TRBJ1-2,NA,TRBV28,CASSPQGPYGYTF,TGTGCCAGCAGTCCCCAGGGGCCCTATGGCTACACCTTC
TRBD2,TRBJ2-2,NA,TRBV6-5,CASRRLAGVGELFF,TGTGCCAGCAGGCGACTAGCGGGAGTCGGGGAGCTGTTTTTT
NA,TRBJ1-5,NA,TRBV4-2,CASSHEQGPNQPQHF,TGTGCCAGCAGCCACGAACAGGGTCCGAATCAGCCCCAGCATTTT
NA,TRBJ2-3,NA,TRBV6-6,CAIGLTDTQYF,TGTGCCATCGGACTCACAGATACGCAGTATTTT
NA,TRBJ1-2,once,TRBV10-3,CAISSRADYGYTF,TGTGCCATCAGTAGTAGGGCCGACTATGGCTACACCTTC
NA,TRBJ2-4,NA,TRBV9,CAQGRNIQYF,TGTGCTCAGGGCAGAAACATTCAGTACTTC
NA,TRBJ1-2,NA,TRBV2,CASSELQIGYTF,TGTGCCAGCAGTGAACTCCAGATTGGCTACACCTTC
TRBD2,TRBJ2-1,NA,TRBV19,CASSILAGEGEQFF,TGTGCCAGTAGTATACTAGCGGGAGAGGGGGAGCAGTTCTTC
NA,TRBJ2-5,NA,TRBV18,CASSPASHQETQYF,TGTGCCAGCTCACCAGCCAGCCACCAAGAGACCCAGTACTTC
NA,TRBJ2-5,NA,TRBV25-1,CASSEPSVETQYF,TGTGCCAGCAGTGAACCTAGCGTGGAGACCCAGTACTTC
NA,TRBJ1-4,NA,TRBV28,CASSLEPTLNEKLFF,TGTGCCAGCAGTTTAGAGCCCACGTTAAATGAAAAACTGTTTTTT
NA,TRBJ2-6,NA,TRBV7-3,CASSLSGASSGANVLTF,TGTGCCAGCAGCTTAAGTGGCGCCAGCTCTGGGGCCAACGTCCTGACTTTC
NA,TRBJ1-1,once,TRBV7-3,CASSLFGVGTEAFF,TGTGCCAGCAGCTTATTCGGGGTCGGCACTGAAGCTTTCTTT
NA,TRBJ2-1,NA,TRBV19,CASKVAPSDEQFF,TGTGCCAGTAAAGTTGCCCCCAGCGATGAGCAGTTCTTC
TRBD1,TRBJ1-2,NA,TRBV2,CASIRDRGFADGYTF,TGTGCCAGCATCCGGGACAGGGGTTTCGCGGATGGCTACACCTTC
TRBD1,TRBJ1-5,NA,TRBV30,CAWSGQGGWPQHF,TGTGCCTGGAGTGGCCAGGGGGGTTGGCCCCAGCATTTT
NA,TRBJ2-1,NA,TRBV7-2,CASKLRLAYNEQFF,TGTGCCAGCAAATTAAGATTAGCATACAATGAGCAGTTCTTC
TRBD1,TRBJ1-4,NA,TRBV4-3,CASSSLAGGRGVEKLFF,TGCGCCAGCAGCTCATTGGCAGGGGGCAGGGGGGTTGAAAAACTGTTTTTT
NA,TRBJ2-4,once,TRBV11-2,CASSPSTYSVRIAKNIQYF,TGTGCCAGCAGCCCCTCGACCTACTCGGTGAGAATAGCCAAAAACATTCAGTACTTC
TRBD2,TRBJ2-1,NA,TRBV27,CASKASGWYSYNEQFF,TGTGCCAGCAAGGCTAGCGGGTGGTACTCCTACAATGAGCAGTTCTTC
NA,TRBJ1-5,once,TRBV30,CAWSAGLAVVRPQHF,TGTGCCTGGAGCGCCGGACTCGCGGTGGTGAGGCCCCAGCATTTT
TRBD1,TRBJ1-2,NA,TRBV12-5,CASGLAPGTGGGYYGYTF,TGTGCTAGTGGTTTGGCCCCCGGGACAGGGGGCGGTTACTATGGCTACACCTTC
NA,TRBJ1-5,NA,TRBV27,CASSFPGEPQHF,TGTGCCAGCAGTTTTCCTGGGGAGCCCCAGCATTTT
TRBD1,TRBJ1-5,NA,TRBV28,CASSRTTGVGNQPQHF,TGTGCCAGCAGTCGAACAACAGGGGTAGGCAATCAGCCCCAGCATTTT
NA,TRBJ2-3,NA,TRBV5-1,CASSGPLNTDTQYF,TGCGCCAGCAGCGGCCCCTTAAACACAGATACGCAGTATTTT
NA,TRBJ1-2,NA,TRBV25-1,CASSLTGIGYTF,TGTGCCAGCAGTCTTACAGGGATTGGCTACACCTTC
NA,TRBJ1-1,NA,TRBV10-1,CASSEITETQQGNTEAFF,TGCGCCAGCAGTGAGATTACCGAGACCCAACAGGGGAACACTGAAGCTTTCTTT
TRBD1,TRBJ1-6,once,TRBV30,CAWRGQVLNNSPLHF,TGTGCCTGGAGGGGACAGGTGCTAAATAATTCACCCCTCCACTTT
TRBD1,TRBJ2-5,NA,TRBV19,CASRPGQGVQETQYF,TGTGCCAGTAGACCAGGACAGGGTGTGCAAGAGACCCAGTACTTC
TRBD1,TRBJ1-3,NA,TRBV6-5,CASSPGQGRNTIYF,TGTGCCAGCAGCCCGGGACAGGGTAGAAACACCATATATTTT
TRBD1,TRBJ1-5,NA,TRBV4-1,CASSRGFGQGSQPQHF,TGCGCCAGCAGCCGCGGATTCGGACAGGGAAGTCAGCCCCAGCATTTT
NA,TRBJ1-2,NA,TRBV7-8,CASSLGLADLYGYTF,TGTGCCAGCAGCCTAGGGTTGGCCGACCTCTATGGCTACACCTTC